This is a list of T cell receptor beta chains from one sample in a study of CD8 T cells in Susac syndrome. TCRdb re-called the immunoSEQ multiplex PCR reads through MiXCR, storing one row per CDR3 protein. The table lists around 270,000 distinct CDR3 sequences, 89% of them singletons, with approximately 0.18% in the top ten. Sequencing was done on a sample of CD8+ T cells from PBMCs. The receptor set was obtained from a human donor with multiple sclerosis. The CDR3 runs from the conserved cysteine through the conserved F or W.

j_call: TRBJ1-3; v_call: TRBV14; cdr3_aa: CASSRDFELSGNTIYF
j_call: TRBJ2-1; v_call: TRBV28; cdr3_aa: CASSPRGGGFHNEQFF
j_call: TRBJ2-2; v_call: TRBV6-1; cdr3_aa: CASSHGLAGGGYTGELFF
j_call: TRBJ2-5; v_call: TRBV12-3/TRBV12-4; cdr3_aa: CASSHGALADPGETQYF
j_call: TRBJ2-3; v_call: TRBV2; cdr3_aa: CASSDEIIKTDTQYF
j_call: TRBJ2-1; v_call: TRBV20-1; cdr3_aa: CSADPGLAHNEQFF
j_call: TRBJ2-1; v_call: TRBV19; cdr3_aa: CASSIWTVKLGGNEQFF
j_call: TRBJ1-1; v_call: TRBV12-3/TRBV12-4; cdr3_aa: CASSPGGMNTEAFF
j_call: TRBJ1-5; v_call: TRBV12-3/TRBV12-4; cdr3_aa: CASSFLPGQPQHF
j_call: TRBJ2-5; v_call: TRBV20-1; cdr3_aa: CSARDSRQETQYF
j_call: TRBJ2-3; v_call: TRBV7-9; cdr3_aa: CASSLGGQGGAPDTQYF
j_call: TRBJ1-4; v_call: TRBV10-3; cdr3_aa: CAISESNGPTGGEKLFF
j_call: TRBJ1-1; v_call: TRBV20-1; cdr3_aa: CSAREPRGREAFF
j_call: TRBJ2-1; v_call: TRBV12-5; cdr3_aa: CASGLGTGGHEQFF
j_call: TRBJ2-3; v_call: TRBV28; cdr3_aa: CASSLSYDLGESTDTQYF
j_call: TRBJ2-7; v_call: TRBV5-4; cdr3_aa: CASSSAKGQFIKSYEQYF
j_call: TRBJ2-2; v_call: TRBV18; cdr3_aa: CASSPGQGHTGELFF
j_call: TRBJ2-3; v_call: TRBV7-9; cdr3_aa: CASSLGAESLAPDTQYF
j_call: TRBJ2-1; v_call: TRBV6-2/TRBV6-3; cdr3_aa: CASSYSGTGSYNEQFF
j_call: TRBJ2-5; v_call: TRBV21-1; cdr3_aa: CASSKALDREETQYF
j_call: TRBJ2-3; v_call: TRBV19; cdr3_aa: CASSRLLELTDTQYF
j_call: TRBJ1-4; v_call: TRBV27; cdr3_aa: CASSLVGFATNEKLFF
j_call: TRBJ1-4; v_call: TRBV19; cdr3_aa: CASSIFGGDEKLFF
j_call: TRBJ2-3; v_call: TRBV29-1; cdr3_aa: CSVDAGGLTDTQYF
j_call: TRBJ1-4; v_call: TRBV29-1; cdr3_aa: CSVGRGVSNEKLFF
j_call: TRBJ1-2; v_call: TRBV27; cdr3_aa: CASSFTGPRRHYTF
j_call: TRBJ2-1; v_call: TRBV20-1; cdr3_aa: CSSTPQGVEQFF
j_call: TRBJ1-4; v_call: TRBV7-2; cdr3_aa: CASSLAIGWGLGEKLFF
j_call: TRBJ2-3; v_call: TRBV7-9; cdr3_aa: CASPSGSSTDTQYF
j_call: TRBJ1-1; v_call: TRBV7-6; cdr3_aa: CASSLGYGGNTEAFF
j_call: TRBJ2-3; v_call: TRBV3-1; cdr3_aa: CASSLRDRGTDTQYF
j_call: TRBJ1-2; v_call: TRBV7-9; cdr3_aa: CASSLAADYGYTF
j_call: TRBJ2-5; v_call: TRBV25-1; cdr3_aa: CASSESAQYF
j_call: TRBJ2-1; v_call: TRBV11-3; cdr3_aa: CASSAEGNQRGNTFF
j_call: TRBJ2-5; v_call: TRBV9; cdr3_aa: CASSVSWGKEETQYF
j_call: TRBJ1-1; v_call: TRBV2; cdr3_aa: CASKLDWSLNTEAFF
j_call: TRBJ1-2; v_call: TRBV20-1; cdr3_aa: CSATDVGTGDYGYTF